The rows below give T cell receptor beta chains drawn from one sample of a study of identical twins. TCRdb redid the calling of the 5' RACE reads with MiXCR, one entry per CDR3 protein. Of about 280,000 distinct CDR3 sequences detected, 8% to 9% appear once; the ten largest clones hold approximately 2.1%. This sample was also put to use in a study of yellow fever vaccine responses in identical twins.

Specimen: memory (CD45RO+) T cells sorted from blood. The source is a woman between 18 and 30 years old in good health. Each CDR3 is given with its conserved first and last residue. Each record gives: D gene, V gene, clone size, J gene, CDR3 DNA, CDR3 protein. The D gene is left open where the match is weak. Part of the rows lack a size; the others show once, few, many or a class for expanded clones.

>.|TRBV20-1|few|TRBJ2-6
TGCAGTGCTATCCGGGACCGGGCTAGTGCCAACGTCCTGACTTTC
CSAIRDRASANVLTF
>.|TRBV12-3/TRBV12-4|many|TRBJ2-2
TGTGCCAGCAGAACGGACATTAACACCGGGGAGCTGTTTTTT
CASRTDINTGELFF
>TRBD2|TRBV5-1|many|TRBJ2-1
TGCGCCAGCAAGGGTAGCGGGATCTACAATGAGCAGTTCTTC
CASKGSGIYNEQFF
>TRBD1|TRBV5-4|few|TRBJ2-5
TGTGCCAGCAGCTCTTGGACAGGGACTGAGACCCAGTACTTC
CASSSWTGTETQYF
>TRBD2|TRBV20-1|.|TRBJ2-1
TGCAGTGCTAGTCGGCGGGGGGGCCAGGACAATGAGCAGTTCTTC
CSASRRGGQDNEQFF
>TRBD1|TRBV5-6|.|TRBJ2-5
TGTGCCAGCAGCTTTTATCCGGGCAGGGGGTTCAGAGAGACCCAGTACTTC
CASSFYPGRGFRETQYF
>.|TRBV5-1|many|TRBJ1-2
TGCGCCAGCAGCTTGGGATTCAGGGGTAACTATGGCTACACCTTC
CASSLGFRGNYGYTF
>TRBD2|TRBV7-2|few|TRBJ2-3
TGTGCCAGCATTGTTTGGACTAGCGGGTTTGCAGATACGCAGTATTTT
CASIVWTSGFADTQYF
>TRBD2|TRBV12-3/TRBV12-4|.|TRBJ2-1
TGTGCCAGCAGGGGGTCGGGACTAGCGGATCAGAGGGGGTCCTACAATGAGCAGTTCTTC
CASRGSGLADQRGSYNEQFF
>.|TRBV24-1|many|TRBJ2-2
TGTGCCACCAGCCCCCCCTGGTCGAATACCGGGGAGCTGTTTTTT
CATSPPWSNTGELFF
>.|TRBV24-1|many|TRBJ2-1
TGTGCCACCAGTTCACAGTTCTACAATGAGCAGTTCTTC
CATSSQFYNEQFF
>TRBD2|TRBV10-3|few|TRBJ2-5
TGTGCCATCAGTGAGCCAGCGGGGAGCGAGACCCAGTACTTC
CAISEPAGSETQYF